The sequence of this T cell receptor beta chain was determined in a study of T cells in Graves' hyperthyroidism and ophthalmopathy. Study as a whole: Once the initial diagnosis was made, peripheral blood was obtained before any treatment.

It was RNA transcripts that yielded the amplified TCR beta CDR3 regions. TCR CDR3 regions were first amplified by RT-PCR with HTBI primers. MiXCR, run by TCRdb on the multiplex PCR reads, gives a single entry per CDR3 protein. The sample shows some 180,000 distinct CDR3 sequences, about a sixth of them seen only once. Uncontrolled infection, other autoimmune disease, pregnancy and lactation each barred patients from inclusion. The CDR3 spans 16 residues. V lost 7 bases and J 1 base, leaving 16 bases between the germline ends. Germline-derived CDR1 and CDR2 are LGHDT and YNNKEL (reference sequence). This clonotype was counted ten times or more.

The clonotype comes from a woman between 50 and 59 years old with Graves' hyperthyroidism. Sequenced input: blood. The chain uses TRBV3-1 and TRBJ2-2; D possibly corresponds to TRBD2 (6 bases). CDR3 protein: CASMNRDFKNTGELFF. For the CDR3, the DNA is TGTGCCAGCATGAACCGGGACTTCAAGAACACCGGGGAGCTGTTTTTT.